This TCR beta chain was sequenced for a study of long-term antiretroviral therapy in people with HIV. Concerning this clone: Its specificity is unknown.

Survey-level immunoSEQ v3.0 assays were run. Here immunoSEQ multiplex PCR was the method, and the copy in TCRdb shows in-frame clones only, minus some. The sample yields 25,000 to 35,000 clones, 70% to 90% seen once. Losses at the gene ends were 6 bases for V and 5 bases for J; bases not matched to a gene: 15. Per the germline V gene, CDR1 is LNHDA and CDR2 is SQIVND (reference sequence). The CDR3 is 16 residues long. Broader study findings: Spans of CDR3 length were tighter for HIV repertoires than for controls. Investigators report no available data on ART adherence, viral resistance or therapy changes.

The origin of this receptor is a woman aged 18-35 years with HIV. The chain employs TRBV19 and TRBJ1-2; 7 nucleotides match TRBD1. The input for sequencing was unsorted PBMCs, taken 1.8 years after starting antiretroviral therapy. The CDR3 loop reads CASRRGDSRWGYGYTF. CDR3 bases: TGTGCCAGTAGAAGGGGGGACAGCCGATGGGGGTATGGCTACACCTTC. The full variable domain, completed using reference TRBV19 and TRBJ1-2, is DGGITQSPKYLFRKEGQNVTLSCEQNLNHDAMYWYRQDPGQGLRLIYYSQIVNDFQKGDIAEGYSVSREKKESFPLTVTSAQKNPTAFYLCASRRGDSRWGYGYTFGSGTRLTVV.